Given below is one T cell receptor (beta chain) in context. The antigen remains unidentified. The data were obtained in a study of siplizumab effects on memory and regulatory T cells. Study observations and caveats: Relative to controls at around 25%, mappable alloreactive CD4+ clones exhibited a mean Treg-derived proportion of approximately 70% with siplizumab. In unstimulated cells, naive T cells appeared more diverse than memory T cells and seemed major alloresponse contributors.

Germline V lookup: CDR1 SGHTA, CDR2 FQGNSA. The germline V and J ends were trimmed by 7 bases and 7 bases, with 14 bases remaining between them. This CDR3 spans 13 amino acids. Per individual sample, 100,000 or so TCR templates were assayed. The protocol was immunoSEQ multiplex PCR, while the TCRdb copy is restricted to in-frame clones and leaves out a portion. The sample shows some 100,000 clones, about 91% of them seen only once. This TCR derives from a human donor in good health. The rearrangement links TRBV7-2 to TRBJ1-3; unclear D gene. Sequencing was carried out using CD4+ T cells sorted from blood. The CDR3 region has the DNA TGTGCCAGCACCCAATTGGGATTCAACACCATATATTTT. Amino acids: CASTQLGFNTIYF.